This entry features one T cell receptor (beta chain) sequence. The antigen this receptor binds is unknown. An end of the junction does not agree with germline; a read error may underlie this. The library was produced with 5' RACE. The second PCR ran for about 6 to 11 cycles and used a J-beta primer mix along with a sample-barcoded 5' primer. Each TCR beta cDNA molecule received a unique molecular identifier from a template-switch 5' adaptor carrying 12 random nucleotides. Each sample yielded at least 2.5 million CDR3-containing paired-end reads. All of the RNA was converted into first-strand cDNA using the Mint cDNA synthesis kit, with a TRBC-specific oligonucleotide serving as the primer. After uracil-DNA glycosylase treatment, a first 18-cycle PCR used universal primers M1SS and BC2_uni_R on all cDNA. In the source study's methods: For normalization, 1 million high-quality reads were randomly selected from each sample, with every read carrying a distinct molecular identifier. Reads with shared molecular identifiers were discarded instead of being binned into consensus sequences. CDR3 identification, clonotype clustering and error correction used MiTCR with a Q25 quality threshold and the strictest error-elimination algorithm. A nonparametric unseen species model with Euler transformation was used to estimate a lower bound on total TCR beta diversity. TCRdb trimmed the raw reads at Q25, called clones with MiXCR and kept productive beta chains. Every CDR3 protein is listed once, alongside the most common genes and DNA of its rows. V and J calls and clone size were set by TCRdb, not the authors. Within this sample are fewer than 2 million distinct CDR3 sequences, with about 39% of them counted one time only. The ten largest clones take up roughly 24% of the sample.

Systemically healthy Caucasian individuals from Russia, approximately 39 in total and aged roughly 6 to 100 years, were included as donors. About 9.6 milliliters of peripheral blood were collected from each donor into EDTA-treated Vacutainer tubes. Ficoll-Paque density-gradient centrifugation was used to isolate PBMCs, with at least 7 million per sample. Trizol reagent was used to extract total RNA from the PBMCs, yielding at least 6 micrograms per sample. Naive CD45RAhigh/CD27high T cell percentages were measured by flow cytometry on a PBMC aliquot from every donor. Taken from cysteine to phenylalanine, the CDR3 has 15 residues. CDR3 DNA is the only sequence kept; it has 45 bases, read in frame from the first base. The data were obtained in a study of blood T cells in healthy people across ages (dated by TCRdb to 2014 to 2015). About the full investigation: In model experiments, template switching captured roughly one uniquely barcoded TCR beta cDNA molecule for every two T cells. Using deep sequencing normalized with unique cDNA molecular identifiers, the study measured how TCR beta repertoire diversity changes with age. The donors were divided into four age groups: young (average roughly 17 years), middle-aged (over 35), aged (roughly 60) and long-lived (roughly 82). To avoid experimental bias, donors of different ages were randomly spread across the sequencing lanes. The study analyzed two additional independent replicas of 1 million unique cDNA reads from the same blood draw for two donors, one aged 18 to 29 and one aged 80 or older. The paper as a whole reports these results and caveats: Compared with the aged group, more naive CD4+ T cells, fewer expanded clones and increased TCR diversity were shown by the long-lived group, suggesting age selection. The percentage of naive T cells measured by flow cytometry correlated strongly with observed TCR beta diversity. Because profiling used bulk unsorted PBMCs, naive and antigen-experienced compartments could not be compared conclusively. Because donor CMV infection status was unknown, age-related changes in expanded clonotypes were potentially confounded. Estimates of total diversity from one million sequenced T cells were regarded as lower bounds and underestimates. As age increased, observed TCR beta diversity per million T cells dropped in a roughly linear way, and a significant reduction was already evident by age roughly 40.

The sequence came from a human donor in good health. The rearranged chain carries TRBV12-3 or TRBV12-4 and TRBJ2-3; the D gene is not confidently resolved. Sequencing was performed on blood. The CDR3 region reads CDSSLGLSSTDTQYF. The DNA sequence is as follows: TGTGACAGCTCCTTAGGCCTATCTAGCACAGATACGCAGTATTTT.